A selection of T cell receptor beta chains follows, all from one sample in a study of blood T cell repertoires in COVID-19. TCRdb's table, derived via immunoSEQ multiplex PCR, lists solely in-frame clones and lacks some. The profile shows some 300,000 clones, roughly 90% of them singletons. Sequencing was done on a sample of peripheral blood. These receptors were taken from a man aged 18 to 29 with active or convalescent COVID-19. Both conserved end residues are part of each CDR3. D genes are given only for firm matches. Rows may omit the clone size; those that give it use once, few, many or a size class.

V gene	clone size	J gene	D gene	CDR3 protein	CDR3 DNA
TRBV18	NA	TRBJ2-5	NA	CASSPIVQIQETQYF	TGTGCCAGCTCACCAATAGTACAGATACAAGAGACCCAGTACTTC
TRBV5-1	NA	TRBJ2-5	NA	CASSFGEGVETQYF	TGCGCCAGCAGCTTCGGAGAGGGCGTAGAGACCCAGTACTTC
TRBV20-1	once	TRBJ1-1	TRBD1	CSASEGTVLNTEAFF	TGCAGTGCTAGTGAAGGGACAGTCCTGAACACTGAAGCTTTCTTT
TRBV3-1/TRBV3-2	NA	TRBJ2-3	NA	CASSQGLGTDTQYF	TGTGCCAGCAGCCAAGGGCTGGGCACAGATACGCAGTATTTT
TRBV11-2	NA	TRBJ2-2	TRBD2	CASSSDLAGENTGELFF	TGTGCCAGCAGCTCGGACCTAGCGGGGGAGAACACCGGGGAGCTGTTTTTT
TRBV5-6	once	TRBJ1-5	NA	CASSLPTELSNQPQHF	TGTGCCAGCAGCTTGCCGACAGAGCTTAGCAATCAGCCCCAGCATTTT
TRBV12-3/TRBV12-4	NA	TRBJ1-5	NA	CASRGSGQPQHF	TGTGCCAGCAGGGGTAGCGGTCAGCCCCAGCATTTT
TRBV6-4	NA	TRBJ1-1	NA	CASRGQRNTEAFF	TGTGCCAGCAGGGGACAACGGAACACTGAAGCTTTCTTT
TRBV6-6	NA	TRBJ2-5	TRBD2	CASSPSSGLGRKETQYF	TGTGCCAGCAGTCCCTCTTCCGGACTAGGGAGGAAAGAGACCCAGTACTTC
TRBV20-1	few	TRBJ1-2	TRBD1	CSASPPGQGVGYGYTF	TGCAGTGCTAGTCCCCCGGGACAGGGTGTAGGCTATGGCTACACCTTC
TRBV6-5	NA	TRBJ1-2	NA	CASSYSGGGARGGYTF	TGTGCCAGCAGTTACTCAGGCGGGGGAGCTAGGGGTGGCTACACCTTC
TRBV5-4	NA	TRBJ2-3	TRBD2	CASSHGGGRDTQYF	TGTGCCAGCAGCCACGGGGGGGGCCGAGATACGCAGTATTTT
TRBV9	NA	TRBJ2-5	NA	CASSTSSGLETQYF	TGTGCCAGCAGCACGAGCAGCGGGTTAGAGACCCAGTACTTC
TRBV29-1	NA	TRBJ1-2	TRBD1	CSDTSRDSYGYTF	TGCAGCGACACGTCCCGGGACAGCTATGGCTACACCTTC
TRBV28	NA	TRBJ1-5	NA	CASRGWEANNQPQHF	TGTGCCAGCAGAGGTTGGGAGGCTAACAATCAGCCCCAGCATTTT
TRBV21-1	NA	TRBJ2-1	NA	CASSLQTTGGPTYNEQFF	TGTGCCAGCAGCCTTCAGACCACAGGGGGCCCAACCTACAATGAGCAGTTCTTC
TRBV2	NA	TRBJ2-1	TRBD2	CASSVGLAGSEQFF	TGTGCCAGCAGCGTGGGACTAGCGGGGTCTGAGCAGTTCTTC
TRBV27	NA	TRBJ2-5	TRBD2	CASSLSAGGSVQETQYF	TGTGCCAGCAGTTTATCGGCGGGGGGTAGCGTCCAGGAGACCCAGTACTTC
TRBV7-3	NA	TRBJ2-5	TRBD2	CASSPGLAGKQETQYF	TGTGCCAGCAGCCCTGGACTAGCGGGAAAACAAGAGACCCAGTACTTC
TRBV4-3	NA	TRBJ2-2	NA	CASSQEGRRGTGELFF	TGCGCCAGCAGCCAAGAGGGTAGAAGAGGCACCGGGGAGCTGTTTTTT
TRBV7-2	once	TRBJ1-2	TRBD1	CASSFRDRGYGYTF	TGTGCCAGCAGCTTCCGGGACAGGGGGTATGGCTACACCTTC
TRBV4-1	NA	TRBJ1-5	TRBD1	CASSQIGRGLDQPQHF	TGCGCCAGCAGCCAGATCGGTAGGGGGCTGGATCAGCCCCAGCATTTT
TRBV11-2	NA	TRBJ2-7	TRBD1	CASSSTGVPYEQYF	TGTGCCAGCAGCTCCACAGGGGTTCCGTACGAGCAGTACTTC
TRBV2	once	TRBJ1-3	TRBD1	CASATGAGNTIYF	TGTGCCAGCGCGACAGGGGCTGGAAACACCATATATTTT
TRBV3-1/TRBV3-2	NA	TRBJ1-1	NA	CASSPIGTEAFF	TGTGCCAGCAGCCCTATTGGCACTGAAGCTTTCTTT
TRBV11-2	NA	TRBJ2-2	TRBD1	CASSRYGQGGTGELFF	TGTGCCAGCAGCCGTTATGGACAGGGGGGAACCGGGGAGCTGTTTTTT
TRBV5-6	NA	TRBJ2-7	NA	CASSLSDIRGYEQYF	TGTGCCAGCAGCTTGTCCGACATACGGGGCTACGAGCAGTACTTC
TRBV29-1	NA	TRBJ1-4	NA	CSVIESTNEKLFF	TGCAGCGTTATCGAGTCAACTAATGAAAAACTGTTTTTT
TRBV28	NA	TRBJ2-2	NA	CASTLRRDPYTGELFF	TGTGCCAGCACCCTTCGGCGGGACCCATACACCGGGGAGCTGTTTTTT
TRBV19	NA	TRBJ1-1	NA	CASSPNGGSAEAFF	TGTGCCAGTAGTCCTAACGGGGGGTCCGCTGAAGCTTTCTTT
TRBV19	NA	TRBJ1-1	NA	CASSKYGQILNTEAFF	TGTGCCAGTAGTAAATATGGACAGATTTTGAACACTGAAGCTTTCTTT
TRBV3-1/TRBV3-2	NA	TRBJ2-1	TRBD2	CASSDNSGRAYNEQFF	TGTGCCAGCAGCGATAATAGCGGGAGGGCCTACAATGAGCAGTTCTTC
TRBV5-1	NA	TRBJ1-6	NA	CASSLRAQVSYNSPLHF	TGCGCCAGCAGCCTAAGGGCACAGGTGTCCTATAATTCACCCCTCCACTTT
TRBV20-1	NA	TRBJ2-1	NA	CRGAGAPEQFF	TGCAGGGGGGCGGGAGCGCCTGAGCAGTTCTTC
TRBV27	NA	TRBJ2-4	TRBD1	CASSSLGTGDKNIQYF	TGTGCCAGCAGTTCATTAGGGACAGGGGATAAAAACATTCAGTACTTC
TRBV28	NA	TRBJ2-5	TRBD2	CASSPYSGRARETQYF	TGTGCCAGCAGTCCTTATAGCGGGAGGGCCAGGGAGACCCAGTACTTC
TRBV9	NA	TRBJ2-1	NA	CASSVGSSHNEQFF	TGTGCCAGCAGCGTAGGGAGTAGCCACAATGAGCAGTTCTTC
TRBV7-2	once	TRBJ1-4	TRBD1	CASSDRGRVPNEKLFF	TGTGCCAGCTCAGACAGGGGGCGCGTTCCTAATGAAAAACTGTTTTTT
TRBV5-1	NA	TRBJ1-1	TRBD1	CASSPTAGQENTEAFF	TGCGCCAGCAGCCCCACGGCGGGACAGGAGAACACTGAAGCTTTCTTT
TRBV5-4	NA	TRBJ1-4	NA	CASSLDGDNEKLFF	TGTGCCAGCAGCTTGGACGGTGATAATGAAAAACTGTTTTTT
TRBV5-8	NA	TRBJ2-7	NA	CASSLTYEQYF	TGTGCCAGCAGCTTGACTTACGAGCAGTACTTC
TRBV29-1	NA	TRBJ2-1	TRBD2	CSTGTSGSRSYNEQFF	TGCAGCACCGGGACTAGCGGGAGCCGATCCTACAATGAGCAGTTCTTC
TRBV3-1/TRBV3-2	NA	TRBJ1-2	TRBD1	CASSRSGGAGYGYTF	TGTGCCAGCAGCCGATCAGGGGGCGCAGGCTATGGCTACACCTTC
TRBV10-3	NA	TRBJ1-1	NA	CAISEVYAEAFF	TGTGCCATCAGTGAGGTCTACGCTGAAGCTTTCTTT
TRBV28	NA	TRBJ2-1	TRBD2	CASTNNTGTSGVYNEQFF	TGTGCCAGCACCAATAACACCGGGACTAGCGGGGTATACAATGAGCAGTTCTTC
TRBV13	NA	TRBJ2-1	NA	CASSLGSPGQPYNEQFF	TGTGCCAGCAGCTTAGGCTCCCCGGGACAACCATACAATGAGCAGTTCTTC
TRBV1	NA	TRBJ2-5	NA	CTSGPAVHETQYF	TGCACCAGCGGACCAGCGGTACATGAGACCCAGTACTTC
TRBV28	once	TRBJ2-7	TRBD1	CASTSTGIDEQYF	TGTGCCAGCACCTCGACAGGGATCGACGAGCAGTACTTC
TRBV5-4	NA	TRBJ1-2	NA	CASSPVSLGGRRGYTF	TGTGCCAGCAGCCCCGTGAGTTTGGGGGGGCGACGAGGCTACACCTTC
TRBV27	NA	TRBJ1-1	NA	CASSLSSNDRRTEAFF	TGTGCCAGCAGTTTATCATCGAACGACAGGAGGACTGAAGCTTTCTTT
TRBV12-3/TRBV12-4	NA	TRBJ1-2	NA	CASGPYMNYGYTF	TGTGCCAGCGGCCCTTACATGAACTATGGCTACACCTTC
TRBV3-1/TRBV3-2	NA	TRBJ1-1	NA	CASSRTYTEAFF	TGTGCCAGCAGTCGTACTTACACTGAAGCTTTCTTT
TRBV19	once	TRBJ1-6	TRBD1	CAKHLFQDRTIQALHF	TGTGCCAAACACCTTTTCCAGGACAGGACAATTCAAGCCCTCCACTTT
TRBV6-5	NA	TRBJ1-2	NA	CASSPRVGHHTF	TGTGCCAGCAGTCCCCGGGTAGGACACCACACCTTC
TRBV7-2	NA	TRBJ2-7	TRBD2	CASTMTSVSYEQYF	TGTGCCAGCACAATGACTAGCGTTTCCTACGAGCAGTACTTC
TRBV23-1	NA	TRBJ2-2	TRBD1	CASRRGRWTGELFF	TGCGCCAGTAGAAGGGGGCGCTGGACCGGGGAGCTGTTTTTT
TRBV7-6	NA	TRBJ2-1	NA	CASSLQVSPQVSDEQFF	TGTGCCAGCAGCTTACAGGTCAGCCCTCAAGTTAGCGATGAGCAGTTCTTC
TRBV11-2	NA	TRBJ1-3	TRBD1	CASSLDRGTGAGNTIYF	TGTGCCAGCAGCTTAGATCGGGGGACAGGGGCTGGAAACACCATATATTTT
TRBV20-1	NA	TRBJ2-2	TRBD2	CSASSGGSFTGELFF	TGCAGTGCTAGTAGCGGCGGGAGCTTCACCGGGGAGCTGTTTTTT
TRBV29-1	once	TRBJ1-2	NA	CSVVQGYGYTF	TGCAGCGTTGTTCAGGGGTATGGCTACACCTTC